This TCR beta chain was captured by sequencing in a study of cytomegalovirus exposure and HLA in healthy donors. General observations from the study: Across donors, sequencing depth was assumed by presence/absence analyses to be roughly uniform.

In the case of this clone: Its specificity is unknown.

CDR1 and CDR2 from the germline V gene are LNHDA and SQIVND (reference sequence). This CDR3 has 15 residues. J gave up 2 bases and V 3 bases, and 6 bases lay outside the gene matches. Vbeta (60) and Jbeta (13) primers were used in the PCR. Clones were read by immunoSEQ multiplex PCR, and TCRdb kept only the in-frame ones, dropping some. The sample shows roughly 160,000 clones, about 80% of them seen only once. This chain uses TRBV19 with TRBJ2-5; 7 bases match TRBD2. Sequences were obtained from PBMCs. The clonotype was recovered from a woman in her forties or fifties in good health and CMV-seropositive. The CDR3, as DNA: TGTGCCAGTAGTATGGGGTGGGGGGGACAAGAGACCCAGTACTTC. Translated: CASSMGWGGQETQYF. The variable domain in full, with the rest retrieved from reference TRBV19 and TRBJ2-5, is DGGITQSPKYLFRKEGQNVTLSCEQNLNHDAMYWYRQDPGQGLRLIYYSQIVNDFQKGDIAEGYSVSREKKESFPLTVTSAQKNPTAFYLCASSMGWGGQETQYFGPGTRLLVL.